These 9 T cell receptor beta chains originate from one sample sequenced in a study of vaccination effects on CD4 cells after COVID-19. Under the ViraFEST assay, PBMC were stimulated with viral peptide pools so that antigen-specific CD4+ T cells expanded. Sequencing was performed afterwards. Isolating CD4+ T cells followed about 11 days of culture. Between March and December 2020, the person had a SARS-CoV-2 infection that PCR confirmed. Produced via immunoSEQ multiplex PCR; TCRdb's table is partial and in-frame only. The sample has tens of thousands of clones, under 80% seen once. Antigen specificity for these receptors is unknown. This specimen was CD4+ T cells from PBMCs cultured with HIV peptides, taken before COVID-19 vaccination. As to subset: HIV-1 Nef peptide pool negative control/reference culture. Source of these receptors: a human donor who had a prior SARS-CoV-2 infection.

This clone was seen a single time. The chain joins TRBV7-2 to TRBJ2-5; 8 bases line up with TRBD1. This CDR3 has 13 amino acids. Germline CDR1 and CDR2: SGHTA and FQGNSA. V shed 5 bases, J shed 5 bases, and the junction held 4 bases outside the gene matches. In nucleotides, the CDR3 is TGTGCCAGCAGCCAAGGACAGGGTGAGACCCAGTACTTC. This sequence encodes CASSQGQGETQYF.

There are a few counts of this clone. The genes are TRBV9 and TRBJ2-2, with TRBD1 identical over 7 bases. In germline, CDR1 is SGDLS, CDR2 YYNGEE. The junction had 6 bases not matched to a gene; V was cut back by 4 bases and J by 3 bases. The CDR3 contains 15 residues. CDR3 in DNA: TGTGCCAGCAGCCCCCGACAGGGAGACACCGGGGAGCTGTTTTTT. Protein: CASSPRQGDTGELFF. Variable domain in full (rest from reference TRBV9 and TRBJ2-2): DSGVTQTPKHLITATGQRVTLRCSPRSGDLSVYWYQQSLDQGLQFLIQYYNGEERAKGNILERFSAQQFPDLHSELNLSSLELGDSALYFCASSPRQGDTGELFFGEGSRLTVL.

V gene TRBV11-3 combines with J gene TRBJ2-5, with 9 bases matching TRBD1. The V segment lost 5 bases and the J segment 5 bases; nucleotides outside the gene matches: 15. The CDR3 loop spans 17 amino acids. CDR1 SGHNT and CDR2 YENEEA come from the germline V gene. CDR3 region: CASSPTPPGQGRETQYF. The CDR3 bases are TGTGCCAGCAGCCCGACACCGCCAGGACAGGGGCGGGAGACCCAGTACTTC.

CDR3 residues: CASTSVRDGGEKLFF. DNA of the CDR3: TGTGCCAGCACCTCTGTTCGGGACGGGGGTGAAAAACTGTTTTTT. The chain employs TRBV5-6 and TRBJ1-4; D might be TRBD1 (5 bases). Per the germline V gene, CDR1 is SGHDT and CDR2 is YYEEEE. The CDR3 length is 15 residues. The V and J ends lost 6 bases and 7 bases respectively, with 19 bases between them.

A few counts support this clone. J is TRBJ1-2 and V is TRBV28, with D possibly TRBD1 on 6 matching bases. From germline, CDR1 is MDHEN and CDR2 SYDVKM. Deletions cut 5 bases from V and 6 bases from J, with 16 bases between. The CDR3 is made up of 14 amino acids. The CDR3 reads CASSLEQGFHGYTF. In nucleotides, the CDR3 is TGTGCCAGCAGTCTAGAACAGGGTTTTCATGGCTACACCTTC.

The chain couples TRBV6-5 to TRBJ1-1; possible D gene TRBD1, 5 bases. Trimming took off 5 bases at V and 4 bases at J, with 14 bases between the two ends. The CDR3 spans 14 residues. Germline CDR1 reads MNHEY; CDR2 reads SVGAGI. The CDR3 DNA sequence: TGTGCCAGCAGTCCACAGGAGATACTCACTGAAGCTTTCTTT. The encoded protein is CASSPQEILTEAFF.

The chain recombines TRBV9 with TRBJ2-2; 12 nucleotides match TRBD1. CDR1 SGDLS and CDR2 YYNGEE come from the germline V gene. V was clipped by 2 bases and J by 3 bases; unmatched bases: 5. The CDR3 consists of 17 residues. CDR3 coding DNA: TGTGCCAGCAGCGTCCGGGACAGGGGGCCGCACACCGGGGAGCTGTTTTTT. Protein sequence: CASSVRDRGPHTGELFF.

The chain carries TRBV12-3 or TRBV12-4 and TRBJ1-2; D gene uncertain. The CDR3 is 11 residues long. Trimming cost V 3 bases and J 8 bases, with 7 bases left between them. The CDR3, as DNA: TGTGCCAGCAGTTTGGGCGGCGGCTACACCTTC. It codes for CASSLGGGYTF.

The chain carries TRBV18 and TRBJ2-3; D not certain. The germline V gene has CDR1 KGHSH and CDR2 LQKENI. Trimming took 3 bases from V and 4 from J, leaving 20 bases between them. The CDR3 has 17 residues. In nucleotides, the CDR3 is TGTGCCAGCTCACCTAGTCTCCCCCAGAGTGTCTCAGATACGCAGTATTTT. It codes for CASSPSLPQSVSDTQYF.